This T cell receptor (beta chain) derives from a study of T cells in Graves' hyperthyroidism and ophthalmopathy. The study defined stable Graves' hyperthyroidism as no ophthalmopathy progression within 18 months. The source of the PBMCs was roughly 10 ml of fresh peripheral blood. CDR3 length: 16 residues. The V gene's germline CDR1 is SQVTM and CDR2 ANQGSEA. The V segment lost 7 bases and the J segment 8 bases; nucleotides outside the gene matches: 18. Amplified TCR beta CDR3 regions derived from RNA transcripts. TCR CDR3 underwent first-round RT-PCR with the HTBI primer set. TCRdb reanalysed the multiplex PCR reads using MiXCR and keeps one entry per CDR3 protein. The repertoire holds about 560,000 distinct CDR3 sequences, with 16% as singletons. With regard to this clonotype: The antigen is unknown.

Study-wide results and limits: Most thyroid clonotypes expanded above 0.001 appeared in blood too. Ophthalmopathy onset followed model prediction by a median around 6.9 months.

The clonotype was recovered from a woman aged 18 to 35 with Graves' hyperthyroidism. The sample comprised blood. V usage is TRBV29-1 and J usage is TRBJ2-4, with 9 nucleotides matching TRBD1. The CDR3 region has the DNA TGCAGCGCCGCTGGGCCGCGACAGGGGGTGAGGCACATTCAGTACTTC. Translation gives CSAAGPRQGVRHIQYF. Full variable domain (outside the CDR3, taken from reference TRBV29-1 and TRBJ2-4): SAVISQKPSRDICQRGTSLTIQCQVDSQVTMMFWYRQQPGQSLTLIATANQGSEATYESGFVIDKFPISRPNLTFSTLTVSNMSPEDSSIYLCSAAGPRQGVRHIQYFGAGTRLSVL.